These T cell receptor beta chains were read from a single sample in a study of blood T cell repertoires in COVID-19. Sequencing was performed with immunoSEQ multiplex PCR; in TCRdb, only in-frame clones are kept and a portion is missing. Of about 120,000 clones listed, roughly 83% were seen once; the top ten hold approximately 4.2%. Sequenced sample: peripheral blood. The receptors shown here come from a woman at least 80 years old with acute or convalescent COVID-19. The CDR3 runs from the conserved cysteine through the conserved F or W. Each record gives: J gene, D gene, clone size, V gene, CDR3 protein, CDR3 DNA. A D gene is named only where the DNA matches it firmly. Clone size is shown for a subset of rows, as once, few, many or a class of expanded clone.

j_gene: TRBJ2-3
d_gene: TRBD2
abundance: NA
v_gene: TRBV19
CDR3aa: CATQGGSTDTQYF
CDR3nt: TGTGCCACTCAGGGAGGGTCCACAGATACGCAGTATTTT

j_gene: TRBJ2-4
d_gene: TRBD1
abundance: NA
v_gene: TRBV28
CDR3aa: CASSLWAGQGENIQYF
CDR3nt: TGTGCCAGCAGTTTATGGGCAGGACAGGGAGAAAACATTCAGTACTTC

j_gene: TRBJ2-1
d_gene: TRBD1
abundance: NA
v_gene: TRBV5-1
CDR3aa: CASSLGTGQSYNEQFF
CDR3nt: TGCGCCAGCAGCTTGGGGACAGGACAGTCCTACAATGAGCAGTTCTTC

j_gene: TRBJ2-2
d_gene: TRBD1
abundance: many
v_gene: TRBV5-1
CDR3aa: CASSLVAGGSTGELFF
CDR3nt: TGCGCCAGCAGCTTGGTGGCAGGGGGAAGCACCGGGGAGCTGTTTTTT

j_gene: TRBJ2-5
d_gene: TRBD2
abundance: few
v_gene: TRBV7-2
CDR3aa: CASSLGLVRGLAGTQYF
CDR3nt: TGTGCCAGCAGCTTAGGTCTGGTGAGGGGGCTAGCGGGAACCCAGTACTTC

j_gene: TRBJ1-6
d_gene: NA
abundance: NA
v_gene: TRBV27
CDR3aa: CASSLWDQGLGNSPLHF
CDR3nt: TGTGCCAGCAGTTTATGGGATCAGGGTCTGGGTAATTCACCCCTCCACTTT

j_gene: TRBJ2-3
d_gene: TRBD2
abundance: NA
v_gene: TRBV6-5
CDR3aa: CASRALADHTDTQYF
CDR3nt: TGTGCCAGCAGGGCACTAGCGGACCACACAGATACGCAGTATTTT

j_gene: TRBJ2-3
d_gene: TRBD1
abundance: NA
v_gene: TRBV7-2
CDR3aa: CASRWTGTDTQYF
CDR3nt: TGTGCCAGCAGGTGGACAGGAACAGATACGCAGTATTTT

j_gene: TRBJ2-7
d_gene: NA
abundance: NA
v_gene: TRBV29-1
CDR3aa: CSAVGAAEQYF
CDR3nt: TGCAGCGCGGTGGGGGCGGCCGAGCAGTACTTC

j_gene: TRBJ1-4
d_gene: NA
abundance: NA
v_gene: TRBV4-3
CDR3aa: CASSQAGNEKLFF
CDR3nt: TGCGCCAGCAGCCAAGCCGGGAATGAAAAACTGTTTTTT

j_gene: TRBJ1-5
d_gene: TRBD1
abundance: NA
v_gene: TRBV19
CDR3aa: CASSTIQGAEGNQPQHF
CDR3nt: TGTGCCAGTAGTACCATACAGGGGGCAGAGGGCAATCAGCCCCAGCATTTT

j_gene: TRBJ2-3
d_gene: NA
abundance: NA
v_gene: TRBV7-2
CDR3aa: CASSRDFTDTQYF
CDR3nt: TGTGCCAGCAGCCGGGACTTCACAGATACGCAGTATTTT

j_gene: TRBJ2-3
d_gene: TRBD2
abundance: NA
v_gene: TRBV6-2/TRBV6-3
CDR3aa: CASSFAGLAGGPDTQYF
CDR3nt: TGTGCCAGCAGTTTCGCGGGACTAGCGGGAGGGCCAGATACGCAGTATTTT

j_gene: TRBJ1-2
d_gene: TRBD1
abundance: NA
v_gene: TRBV10-3
CDR3aa: CAISYTGTEYGYTF
CDR3nt: TGTGCCATCAGCTACACCGGGACAGAGTATGGCTACACCTTC

j_gene: TRBJ1-2
d_gene: TRBD1
abundance: NA
v_gene: TRBV5-8
CDR3aa: CASSWNGQGGYGYTF
CDR3nt: TGTGCCAGCAGCTGGAACGGACAGGGGGGCTATGGCTACACCTTC

j_gene: TRBJ2-5
d_gene: TRBD2
abundance: NA
v_gene: TRBV3-1/TRBV3-2
CDR3aa: CASSQGERASGQETQYF
CDR3nt: TGTGCCAGCAGCCAAGGGGAGAGGGCTAGCGGGCAAGAGACCCAGTACTTC

j_gene: TRBJ2-1
d_gene: NA
abundance: NA
v_gene: TRBV7-8
CDR3aa: CASSLRGTVSYNEQFF
CDR3nt: TGTGCCAGCAGCCTACGCGGGACAGTCTCCTACAATGAGCAGTTCTTC

j_gene: TRBJ2-1
d_gene: NA
abundance: NA
v_gene: TRBV5-8
CDR3aa: CASSLRWVRGSYNEQFF
CDR3nt: TGTGCCAGCAGCCTACGGTGGGTCCGGGGATCCTACAATGAGCAGTTCTTC

j_gene: TRBJ2-2
d_gene: NA
abundance: NA
v_gene: TRBV5-6
CDR3aa: CASSLAGELFF
CDR3nt: TGTGCCAGCAGCTTGGCGGGGGAGCTGTTTTTT

j_gene: TRBJ2-2
d_gene: NA
abundance: few
v_gene: TRBV7-3
CDR3aa: CASSFSRGGTGELFF
CDR3nt: TGTGCCAGCAGCTTTAGCAGGGGTGGGACCGGGGAGCTGTTTTTT

j_gene: TRBJ2-7
d_gene: NA
abundance: once
v_gene: TRBV7-2
CDR3aa: CASSLVQGSSYEQYF
CDR3nt: TGTGCCAGCAGCTTAGTTCAGGGTTCGAGCTACGAGCAGTACTTC

j_gene: TRBJ2-2
d_gene: NA
abundance: NA
v_gene: TRBV6-5
CDR3aa: CASMPRNTGELFF
CDR3nt: TGTGCCAGCATGCCGAGGAACACCGGGGAGCTGTTTTTT

j_gene: TRBJ2-3
d_gene: TRBD2
abundance: NA
v_gene: TRBV19
CDR3aa: CASTPGREPDTQYF
CDR3nt: TGTGCCAGTACCCCGGGGAGGGAGCCAGATACGCAGTATTTT

j_gene: TRBJ1-4
d_gene: NA
abundance: NA
v_gene: TRBV30
CDR3aa: CAWRDAGLPNEKLFF
CDR3nt: TGTGCCTGGAGGGATGCAGGACTACCTAATGAAAAACTGTTTTTT

j_gene: TRBJ1-5
d_gene: TRBD1
abundance: NA
v_gene: TRBV7-9
CDR3aa: CASSLGGQGYQPQHF
CDR3nt: TGTGCCAGCAGCTTAGGGGGACAGGGCTATCAGCCCCAGCATTTT